A selection of T cell receptor beta chains follows, all from one sample in a study of neoadjuvant anti-PD-1 for oral cavity cancer. Clones were read by immunoSEQ multiplex PCR, and TCRdb kept only the in-frame ones, dropping some. Among 20,000 to 25,000 clones, roughly 45% were seen once, and the ten largest hold 30% to 50%. The material was tumor tissue, obtained after nivolumab (anti-PD-1) treatment. All receptors come from a person between 35 and 79 years old with oral cavity squamous cell carcinoma. Each CDR3 is given with its conserved first and last residue. A D gene is named only where the DNA matches it firmly. Size is omitted from some rows. Given values are once, few, many or a class for expanded clones.

cdr3_nt: TGTGCCATCAGTGAGTCATACAGAGAAGAGACCCAGTACTTC
cdr3_aa: CAISESYREETQYF
clone_size: -
cdr3_length: 14
v_call: TRBV10-3
j_call: TRBJ2-5
d_call: -

cdr3_nt: TGTGCCAGCAGTAGAGAAAACACAGATACGCAGTATTTT
cdr3_aa: CASSRENTDTQYF
clone_size: -
cdr3_length: 13
v_call: TRBV2
j_call: TRBJ2-3
d_call: -

cdr3_nt: TGTGCCAGCAGTCCAAGCCCCTGGCATGAAAAACTGTTTTTT
cdr3_aa: CASSPSPWHEKLFF
clone_size: -
cdr3_length: 14
v_call: TRBV28
j_call: TRBJ1-4
d_call: -

cdr3_nt: TGTGCCAGCAGCTTAGCTCGGGGGCCGGGCACCGGGGAGCTGTTTTTT
cdr3_aa: CASSLARGPGTGELFF
clone_size: -
cdr3_length: 16
v_call: TRBV7-8
j_call: TRBJ2-2
d_call: -

cdr3_nt: TGTGCCAGTAGTATCGGGACTAGTCTTTCTGATACGCAGTATTTT
cdr3_aa: CASSIGTSLSDTQYF
clone_size: few
cdr3_length: 15
v_call: TRBV19
j_call: TRBJ2-3
d_call: TRBD2

cdr3_nt: TGTGCCAGCAGCTTGCGACAGGCGGGAGTGATCTACGAGCAGTACTTC
cdr3_aa: CASSLRQAGVIYEQYF
clone_size: -
cdr3_length: 16
v_call: TRBV5-5
j_call: TRBJ2-7
d_call: -

cdr3_nt: TGTGCCATGAGCGGGGGGCAACGAGGCGAGCAGTACTTC
cdr3_aa: CAMSGGQRGEQYF
clone_size: -
cdr3_length: 13
v_call: TRBV6-1
j_call: TRBJ2-7
d_call: TRBD2

cdr3_nt: TGTGCCAGCAGCGTAGTCGGGACAGGGTATCGCACCGGGGAGCTGTTTTTT
cdr3_aa: CASSVVGTGYRTGELFF
clone_size: -
cdr3_length: 17
v_call: TRBV9
j_call: TRBJ2-2
d_call: TRBD1

cdr3_nt: TGTGCCAGAGAGGACTTTCCAACCACCGGGGAGCTGTTTTTT
cdr3_aa: CAREDFPTTGELFF
clone_size: large
cdr3_length: 14
v_call: TRBV2
j_call: TRBJ2-2
d_call: -

cdr3_nt: TGTGCCAGCAGCTTACAATCAACTAATGAAAAACTGTTTTTT
cdr3_aa: CASSLQSTNEKLFF
clone_size: many
cdr3_length: 14
v_call: TRBV7-2
j_call: TRBJ1-4
d_call: -

cdr3_nt: TGTGCCTGGAAGGAAAGCACAGATACGCAGTATTTT
cdr3_aa: CAWKESTDTQYF
clone_size: few
cdr3_length: 12
v_call: TRBV30
j_call: TRBJ2-3
d_call: -

cdr3_nt: TGTGCCAGCAGCTCAGAGGGTTTAAACACTGAAGCTTTCTTT
cdr3_aa: CASSSEGLNTEAFF
clone_size: -
cdr3_length: 14
v_call: TRBV7-2
j_call: TRBJ1-1
d_call: -

cdr3_nt: TGCGCCAGCAGCTCAAACCGGGACCAAAACTACAATGAGCAGTTCTTC
cdr3_aa: CASSSNRDQNYNEQFF
clone_size: -
cdr3_length: 16
v_call: TRBV4-3
j_call: TRBJ2-1
d_call: -

cdr3_nt: TGTGCCAGCAGCCTTAGAAGGGACGGCCCTTCTAACTATGGCTACACCTTC
cdr3_aa: CASSLRRDGPSNYGYTF
clone_size: -
cdr3_length: 17
v_call: TRBV7-9
j_call: TRBJ1-2
d_call: -

cdr3_nt: TGTGCCAGCAGCCAAGATCATGCGGTTGGTGAGCAGTACTTC
cdr3_aa: CASSQDHAVGEQYF
clone_size: many
cdr3_length: 14
v_call: TRBV14
j_call: TRBJ2-7
d_call: -

cdr3_nt: TGCGCCAGCAGTGAGTCTGGGGTACGCACAGATACGCAGTATTTT
cdr3_aa: CASSESGVRTDTQYF
clone_size: -
cdr3_length: 15
v_call: TRBV10-1
j_call: TRBJ2-3
d_call: -

cdr3_nt: TGTGCCAGCAAATTCACCGGCAGGGACTATGGCTACACCTTC
cdr3_aa: CASKFTGRDYGYTF
clone_size: -
cdr3_length: 14
v_call: TRBV2
j_call: TRBJ1-2
d_call: -

cdr3_nt: TGTGCCAGCAGTTCCCCGGGAAGGGGCCACTATGGCTACACCTTC
cdr3_aa: CASSSPGRGHYGYTF
clone_size: few
cdr3_length: 15
v_call: TRBV28
j_call: TRBJ1-2
d_call: -

cdr3_nt: TGTGCCAGCAGCTTAGATCGGGGGGGAGAAAAACTGTTTTTT
cdr3_aa: CASSLDRGGEKLFF
clone_size: -
cdr3_length: 14
v_call: TRBV11-2
j_call: TRBJ1-4
d_call: -

cdr3_nt: TGTGCCAGCAGCCAGGGGGGCTACGAGCAGTACTTC
cdr3_aa: CASSQGGYEQYF
clone_size: -
cdr3_length: 12
v_call: TRBV7-6
j_call: TRBJ2-7
d_call: -

cdr3_nt: TGTGCCTGGAGTAGGGACAGCGGGATTTACAATGAGCAGTTCTTC
cdr3_aa: CAWSRDSGIYNEQFF
clone_size: -
cdr3_length: 15
v_call: TRBV30
j_call: TRBJ2-1
d_call: -

cdr3_nt: TGTGCCAGCAGCAAAAAGCGCTGGGGAGAGACCCAGTACTTC
cdr3_aa: CASSKKRWGETQYF
clone_size: few
cdr3_length: 14
v_call: TRBV21-1
j_call: TRBJ2-5
d_call: -

cdr3_nt: TGTGCCAGCAGCTCCGACAGCCTCTACGAGCAGTACTTC
cdr3_aa: CASSSDSLYEQYF
clone_size: few
cdr3_length: 13
v_call: TRBV5-5
j_call: TRBJ2-7
d_call: -

cdr3_nt: TGTGCCAGCAGCCAAGGACTAGCGGGGGGTTACTCCTACGAGCAGTACTTC
cdr3_aa: CASSQGLAGGYSYEQYF
clone_size: many
cdr3_length: 17
v_call: TRBV28
j_call: TRBJ2-7
d_call: TRBD2

cdr3_nt: TGTGCCAGCAGTGACACTTTGGGTTCACCCCTCCACTTT
cdr3_aa: CASSDTLGSPLHF
clone_size: few
cdr3_length: 13
v_call: TRBV2
j_call: TRBJ1-6
d_call: -

cdr3_nt: TGTGCCAGCAGCTTGGAAGTGCGTGGCTACACCTTC
cdr3_aa: CASSLEVRGYTF
clone_size: -
cdr3_length: 12
v_call: TRBV5-5
j_call: TRBJ1-2
d_call: -

cdr3_nt: TGTGCCAGCAGCCACCCTTTGGTGAACACTGAAGCTTTCTTT
cdr3_aa: CASSHPLVNTEAFF
clone_size: many
cdr3_length: 14
v_call: TRBV7-6
j_call: TRBJ1-1
d_call: -

cdr3_nt: TGCAGTGGGGTCAGGGGTTACGAGCAGTACTTC
cdr3_aa: CSGVRGYEQYF
clone_size: -
cdr3_length: 11
v_call: TRBV20-1
j_call: TRBJ2-7
d_call: -

cdr3_nt: TGTGCCAGCACTAGACAGGGTTTGGACAATGAGCAGTTCTTC
cdr3_aa: CASTRQGLDNEQFF
clone_size: once
cdr3_length: 14
v_call: TRBV2
j_call: TRBJ2-1
d_call: TRBD1

cdr3_nt: TGCGCCAGCAGCTTGGATCGAGCGGGGACAGATACGCAGTATTTT
cdr3_aa: CASSLDRAGTDTQYF
clone_size: -
cdr3_length: 15
v_call: TRBV5-1
j_call: TRBJ2-3
d_call: TRBD2

cdr3_nt: TGTGCCAGCAGCCGTCGCGGTACAAACACTGAAGCTTTCTTT
cdr3_aa: CASSRRGTNTEAFF
clone_size: many
cdr3_length: 14
v_call: TRBV7-6
j_call: TRBJ1-1
d_call: -

cdr3_nt: TGTGCCAGCACCGGGGGAGGGATAGGAAATCAGCCCCAGCATTTT
cdr3_aa: CASTGGGIGNQPQHF
clone_size: -
cdr3_length: 15
v_call: TRBV7-8
j_call: TRBJ1-5
d_call: -

cdr3_nt: TGTGCCAGCAGTTACTTAGGGAGAGGTGAGCAGTTCTTC
cdr3_aa: CASSYLGRGEQFF
clone_size: few
cdr3_length: 13
v_call: TRBV6-5
j_call: TRBJ2-1
d_call: -

cdr3_nt: TGCGCCAGCAGCTTGGCCCGGGGGGCGCCGGGCACCGGGGAGCTGTTTTTT
cdr3_aa: CASSLARGAPGTGELFF
clone_size: many
cdr3_length: 17
v_call: TRBV5-1
j_call: TRBJ2-2
d_call: -

cdr3_nt: TGTGCCAGTAGTATCAGGGCAGGGACGGTTAGCAATCAGCCCCAGCATTTT
cdr3_aa: CASSIRAGTVSNQPQHF
clone_size: -
cdr3_length: 17
v_call: TRBV19
j_call: TRBJ1-5
d_call: -

cdr3_nt: TGTGCCAGCTCACCCCCGGGACAGGGGGTCCCTGGGGCCAACGTCCTGACTTTC
cdr3_aa: CASSPPGQGVPGANVLTF
clone_size: -
cdr3_length: 18
v_call: TRBV18
j_call: TRBJ2-6
d_call: TRBD1

cdr3_nt: TGTGCCAGCAGCTTAGAGGGCGTGTGGGATACGCAGTATTTT
cdr3_aa: CASSLEGVWDTQYF
clone_size: -
cdr3_length: 14
v_call: TRBV7-2
j_call: TRBJ2-3
d_call: -

cdr3_nt: TGCGCCAGCAGCTTGTGGGGAGGACAAAACAATGAGCAGTTCTTC
cdr3_aa: CASSLWGGQNNEQFF
clone_size: -
cdr3_length: 15
v_call: TRBV5-1
j_call: TRBJ2-1
d_call: -

cdr3_nt: TGCGCCAGCAGCCCGGGCCTTCTAGAAGGGGTGGATACGCAGTATTTT
cdr3_aa: CASSPGLLEGVDTQYF
clone_size: once
cdr3_length: 16
v_call: TRBV5-1
j_call: TRBJ2-3
d_call: -

cdr3_nt: TGTGCCAGCAGTCAGACAGGGTTTAATCAGCCCCAGCATTTT
cdr3_aa: CASSQTGFNQPQHF
clone_size: -
cdr3_length: 14
v_call: TRBV6-5
j_call: TRBJ1-5
d_call: TRBD1

cdr3_nt: TGCGCCAGCAGCCAAGACCCCTGGACAGGGGGTCCCTACGAGCAGTACTTC
cdr3_aa: CASSQDPWTGGPYEQYF
clone_size: -
cdr3_length: 17
v_call: TRBV4-1
j_call: TRBJ2-7
d_call: TRBD1

cdr3_nt: TGTGCCAGCAGTTTAGGGACCTATAATTCACCCCTCCACTTT
cdr3_aa: CASSLGTYNSPLHF
clone_size: -
cdr3_length: 14
v_call: TRBV6-1
j_call: TRBJ1-6
d_call: -

cdr3_nt: TGTGCCAGCAGCCGTCGGACTAGCGGGGGGAGTACCGGGGAGCTGTTTTTT
cdr3_aa: CASSRRTSGGSTGELFF
clone_size: -
cdr3_length: 17
v_call: TRBV11-3
j_call: TRBJ2-2
d_call: TRBD2

cdr3_nt: TGTGCCAGCAGCTTAGCGTCGGGCAGGGGTATGGAGACCCAGTACTTC
cdr3_aa: CASSLASGRGMETQYF
clone_size: -
cdr3_length: 16
v_call: TRBV7-2
j_call: TRBJ2-5
d_call: -

cdr3_nt: TGTGCCAGCAGCTTTTTAGGACAGGGGGCGGGGGAGCAGTACTTC
cdr3_aa: CASSFLGQGAGEQYF
clone_size: -
cdr3_length: 15
v_call: TRBV7-6
j_call: TRBJ2-7
d_call: TRBD1

cdr3_nt: TGTGCCAGCAGTTACATTAGACAGGGAGACACCGGGGAGCTGTTTTTT
cdr3_aa: CASSYIRQGDTGELFF
clone_size: medium-sized
cdr3_length: 16
v_call: TRBV6-5
j_call: TRBJ2-2
d_call: TRBD1

cdr3_nt: TGTGCCAGCAGCTTACGGAATGAGCAGTTCTTC
cdr3_aa: CASSLRNEQFF
clone_size: -
cdr3_length: 11
v_call: TRBV5-6
j_call: TRBJ2-1
d_call: -

cdr3_nt: TGTGCCAGCGGTGGCGGGGCCCCCACAGATACGCAGTATTTT
cdr3_aa: CASGGGAPTDTQYF
clone_size: -
cdr3_length: 14
v_call: TRBV7-2
j_call: TRBJ2-3
d_call: -

cdr3_nt: TGTGCCAGCAGCTTAGGTGGAACGCCTGGAAACACCATATATTTT
cdr3_aa: CASSLGGTPGNTIYF
clone_size: -
cdr3_length: 15
v_call: TRBV11-2
j_call: TRBJ1-3
d_call: -

cdr3_nt: TGTGCCAGCAGCTCGCGAAACTGGGATAATTCACCCCTCCACTTT
cdr3_aa: CASSSRNWDNSPLHF
clone_size: -
cdr3_length: 15
v_call: TRBV7-2
j_call: TRBJ1-6
d_call: -

cdr3_nt: TGTGCCAGCAGCCTCGATGTGGGCGAGCAGTACTTC
cdr3_aa: CASSLDVGEQYF
clone_size: -
cdr3_length: 12
v_call: TRBV7-2
j_call: TRBJ2-7
d_call: -

cdr3_nt: TGTGCCAGCAGCTCGACAGGGAAGCAACGGACAGATACGCAGTATTTT
cdr3_aa: CASSSTGKQRTDTQYF
clone_size: many
cdr3_length: 16
v_call: TRBV5-6
j_call: TRBJ2-3
d_call: TRBD1

cdr3_nt: TGTGCCAGCAGCTTAGCCCACACTGAAGCTTTCTTT
cdr3_aa: CASSLAHTEAFF
clone_size: -
cdr3_length: 12
v_call: TRBV7-9
j_call: TRBJ1-1
d_call: -

cdr3_nt: TGTGCCAGCAGCTTAAAAGGAACCAATTCACCCCTCCACTTT
cdr3_aa: CASSLKGTNSPLHF
clone_size: -
cdr3_length: 14
v_call: TRBV7-2
j_call: TRBJ1-6
d_call: -